This TCR beta chain was sequenced in a study of Ad26.COV2.S vaccination and SARS-CoV-2 variants. Treatment of the sample: roughly 19 received Ad26.COV2.S at low or high dose, single or two shots; about 5 received placebo; per-sample allocation not given. The study sampled participants on day 63 after the first vaccine or placebo injection. This clone was detected once. The CDR3 totals 12 residues. From germline, CDR1 is SQVTM and CDR2 ANQGSEA. Trimming left V 4 bases short and J 8 bases short, with 14 bases between. Using immunoSEQ multiplex PCR, the repertoire was profiled, and TCRdb retains in-frame clones only, with some absent. The profile covers around 400,000 clones, with 89% appearing a single time and under 2% taken by the ten largest.

The receptor's source is a person aged 18-60 years who received the Ad26.COV2.S COVID-19 vaccine or a placebo. The chain links TRBV29-1 to TRBJ1-2; D is undetermined. The sequencing used peripheral blood, collected in a trial of Ad26.COV2.S vaccine versus placebo. DNA for the CDR3: TGCAGCGTTGCATCTCCCGTGGGGGGCTACACCTTC. Translation: CSVASPVGGYTF.